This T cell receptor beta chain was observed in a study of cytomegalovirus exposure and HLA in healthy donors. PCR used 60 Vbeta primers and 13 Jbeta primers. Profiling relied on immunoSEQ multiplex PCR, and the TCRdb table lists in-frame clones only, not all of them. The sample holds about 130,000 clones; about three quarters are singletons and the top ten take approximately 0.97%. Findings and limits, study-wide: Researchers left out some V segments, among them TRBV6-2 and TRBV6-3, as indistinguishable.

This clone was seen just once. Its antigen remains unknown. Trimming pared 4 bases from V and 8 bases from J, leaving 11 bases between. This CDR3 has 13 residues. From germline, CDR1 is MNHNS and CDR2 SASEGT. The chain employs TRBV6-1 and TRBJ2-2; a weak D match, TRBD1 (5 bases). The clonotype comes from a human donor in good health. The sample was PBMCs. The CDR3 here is CASSGRTQGELFF. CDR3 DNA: TGTGCCAGCAGTGGGCGGACACAAGGGGAGCTGTTTTTT.